Below, 5 T cell receptor beta chains from the same sample are listed, as sequenced in a study of blood T cell repertoires in COVID-19. Repertoires were generated with immunoSEQ multiplex PCR, while TCRdb's copy carries only in-frame clones and drops some. Of about 300,000 clones in the sample, roughly 85% are singletons; the top ten hold 8.5% to 9.5%. Sequencing was done on a sample of peripheral blood. Receptors were obtained from a woman aged 50 to 60 who had recovered from COVID-19.

The chain combines TRBV6-2 or TRBV6-3 with TRBJ1-3; the D is unclear. V lost 0 bases and J 0 bases, leaving 9 bases between the germline ends. CDR1 and CDR2 (germline): MNHEY, SVGEGT. The CDR3 contains 16 residues. CDR3 sequence (DNA): TGTGCCAGCAGTTACTCGAGTCTGCGCTCTGGAAACACCATATATTTT. This gives the protein CASSYSSLRSGNTIYF.

CDR3 DNA sequence: TGCGCCAGCAGCCACTATAGCGGGGGGGACTACAATGAGCAGTTCTTC. The encoded protein is CASSHYSGGDYNEQFF. V and J are TRBV4-1 and TRBJ2-1; 11 positions match TRBD2. Germline assignment: CDR1 MGHRA and CDR2 YSYEKL. The CDR3 loop spans 16 amino acids. The V gene end was trimmed by 3 bases and the J gene end by 3 bases; junction bases not matched to a gene: 4.

The V and J genes are TRBV7-7 and TRBJ2-1, with 10 bases lining up with TRBD2. The trim removed 5 bases at V and 7 bases at J, leaving 8 bases unmatched. CDR3 length: 15 amino acids. Germline V gene lookup returns CDR1 SSHAT and CDR2 FNYEAQ (reference sequence). The CDR3 is CASSQREGLMNEQFF. The CDR3 DNA is TGTGCCAGCAGCCAGCGGGAGGGCTTGATGAATGAGCAGTTCTTC.

This clone appeared a few times. The rearrangement joins TRBV6-2 or TRBV6-3 to TRBJ1-2, with D possibly matching TRBD1 (6 bases). CDR1 and CDR2 from the germline V gene are MNHEY and SVGEGT. The CDR3 is made up of 14 amino acids. Trimming took off 2 bases at V and 4 bases at J, with 11 bases between the two ends. CDR3 sequence: CASSYGTGSYGYTF. CDR3 nucleotide sequence: TGTGCCAGCAGTTACGGAACAGGGAGCTATGGCTACACCTTC.

The CDR3 reads CASSHSSGANVLTF. Written as DNA, the CDR3 is TGTGCCAGCAGCCACTCTTCTGGGGCCAACGTCCTGACTTTC. V and J are TRBV28 and TRBJ2-6; D unclear. V gave up 6 bases and J gave up 1 base, with 7 bases separating them. Germline V gene sequence: CDR1 MDHEN, CDR2 SYDVKM. The CDR3 covers 14 residues.